This T cell receptor beta chain was identified in a study of blood T cell repertoires in COVID-19. The assay was immunoSEQ multiplex PCR, and TCRdb's table has in-frame clones only and misses some. The data contain approximately 150,000 clones, roughly 91% of them seen just once; the ten biggest clones take up 4.5% to 5%. The length of the CDR3 is 13 residues. V lost 4 bases and J lost 4, with 8 bases in between. Sequenced material: peripheral blood. The rearrangement joins TRBV12-3 or TRBV12-4 to TRBJ1-5; D might be TRBD1 (5 bases). This TCR was recovered from a man aged 18 to 35 with COVID-19, enrolled during active disease. The CDR3 protein is CASSSSGNQPQHF. CDR3 DNA: TGTGCCAGCAGTTCGTCAGGGAATCAGCCCCAGCATTTT.